A selection of T cell receptor beta chains follows, all from one sample in a study of blood T cells in healthy people across ages. TCRdb re-called the 5' RACE reads with MiXCR, one entry per CDR3 protein. The sample has over 950,000 distinct CDR3 sequences, roughly 51% seen once. The sample was blood. The receptors were gathered from a woman aged 60-75 years in good health. Both conserved end residues are part of each CDR3. A D gene is named only where the DNA matches it firmly. Size is omitted from some rows. Given values are once, few, many or a class for expanded clones.

j_call,clone_size,v_call,d_call,cdr3_aa,cdr3_nt
TRBJ1-2,-,TRBV11-1,TRBD1,CASSLAQGSGGYTF,TGTGCCAGCAGCTTAGCACAGGGGAGCGGAGGCTACACCTTC
TRBJ1-2,few,TRBV20-1,-,CSARPNYGYTF,TGCAGTGCTAGACCTAACTATGGCTACACCTTC
TRBJ1-2,few,TRBV6-6,-,CASNSYNSGYTF,TGTGCCAGCAATAGTTACAACTCTGGCTACACCTTC
TRBJ2-6,-,TRBV6-1,TRBD2,CASRSLAGYSGANVLTF,TGTGCCAGCAGGTCTCTAGCGGGGTACTCTGGGGCCAACGTCCTGACTTTC
TRBJ2-3,few,TRBV7-9,TRBD2,CASSPGTIDTDTQYF,TGTGCCAGCAGCCCCGGGACTATCGACACAGATACGCAGTATTTT
TRBJ2-5,few,TRBV3-1,-,CASSHLGAGTQYF,TGTGCCAGCAGCCACTTGGGGGCCGGGACCCAGTACTTC
TRBJ2-7,-,TRBV6-4,-,CASSVPKPKAGPQAEQYF,TGTGCCAGCAGTGTCCCTAAACCAAAAGCGGGCCCCCAGGCCGAGCAGTACTTC
TRBJ2-4,-,TRBV7-2,TRBD2,CASSLRTGGKNIQYF,TGTGCCAGCAGCTTACGAACGGGAGGCAAAAACATTCAGTACTTC
TRBJ2-5,-,TRBV3-1,TRBD2,CASNPTSGPQETQYF,TGTGCCAGCAATCCGACTAGCGGGCCGCAAGAGACCCAGTACTTC
TRBJ1-4,-,TRBV4-2,-,CASSQVLGTIEKLFF,TGTGCCAGCAGCCAAGTGTTGGGGACGATTGAAAAACTGTTTTTT
TRBJ2-5,-,TRBV12-3/TRBV12-4,TRBD1,CASNGDSQETQYF,TGTGCCAGCAATGGGGACAGCCAAGAGACCCAGTACTTC
TRBJ2-7,-,TRBV20-1,TRBD2,CSARGASGTYEQYF,TGCAGTGCTAGAGGGGCTAGCGGGACCTACGAGCAGTACTTC
TRBJ2-1,-,TRBV20-1,TRBD1,CSASSGQARVEQFF,TGCAGTGCTAGTTCCGGACAGGCGAGGGTGGAGCAGTTCTTC
TRBJ2-7,-,TRBV20-1,TRBD1,CSARGDRGAYEQYF,TGCAGTGCTAGAGGGGACAGGGGAGCCTACGAGCAGTACTTC
TRBJ2-2,-,TRBV6-2/TRBV6-3,-,CASSYSGRPGELFF,TGTGCCAGCAGTTACTCGGGACGGCCCGGGGAGCTGTTTTTT
TRBJ1-2,few,TRBV7-2,-,CASSLARIGGSYGYTF,TGTGCCAGCAGCTTAGCTCGTATAGGGGGGTCCTATGGCTACACCTTC
TRBJ2-1,few,TRBV29-1,-,CSAPLGEQFF,TGCAGCGCGCCTCTTGGGGAGCAGTTCTTC
TRBJ2-1,few,TRBV7-3,-,CASSDNIDNEQFF,TGTGCCAGCAGTGATAATATTGACAATGAGCAGTTCTTC
TRBJ2-6,few,TRBV5-6,-,CASSLARGSSWSGANVLTF,TGTGCCAGCAGCTTGGCCCGTGGCAGTTCCTGGTCTGGGGCCAACGTCCTGACTTTC
TRBJ2-7,few,TRBV5-6,-,CASSLLQEASYNEQYF,TGTGCCAGCAGCTTGCTCCAAGAGGCTTCCTACAATGAGCAGTACTTC
TRBJ2-7,-,TRBV28,TRBD2,CAGGTSSYNEQYF,TGTGCCGGGGGGACTAGCTCCTACAATGAGCAGTACTTC
TRBJ2-3,-,TRBV6-5,-,CASSYTHYSDTQYF,TGTGCCAGCAGTTACACCCATTATTCAGATACGCAGTATTTT
TRBJ2-7,-,TRBV6-5,-,CASSYADGENYEQYF,TGTGCCAGCAGTTACGCCGACGGGGAGAACTACGAGCAGTACTTC
TRBJ1-6,-,TRBV4-2,TRBD1,CASSLTGTGASPLHF,TGTGCCAGCAGCCTAACCGGGACAGGGGCTTCACCCCTCCACTTT
TRBJ2-7,few,TRBV6-2/TRBV6-3,-,CASVSRAYEQYF,TGTGCCAGCGTATCGAGAGCGTACGAGCAGTACTTC
TRBJ2-5,-,TRBV7-2,TRBD2,CASSLGLAPEYF,TGTGCCAGCAGCTTGGGACTAGCCCCGGAGTACTTC
TRBJ2-7,many,TRBV7-2,-,CASSPGLGRRSYEQYF,TGTGCCAGCAGCCCCGGGCTGGGAAGGAGGTCCTACGAGCAGTACTTC
TRBJ2-1,few,TRBV20-1,-,CSAVLTAVPSSYNEQFF,TGCAGTGCTGTGCTGACGGCGGTCCCGAGCTCCTACAATGAGCAGTTCTTC
TRBJ2-5,-,TRBV10-3,-,CAISEPGLPICQETQYF,TGTGCCATCAGTGAACCCGGACTACCAATATGCCAAGAGACCCAGTACTTC
TRBJ2-1,-,TRBV28,-,CASSPDGNEQFF,TGTGCCAGCAGTCCGGATGGCAATGAGCAGTTCTTC
TRBJ2-7,few,TRBV7-2,TRBD2,CASSLAGRAHEQYF,TGTGCCAGCAGCTTAGCAGGGAGGGCCCACGAGCAGTACTTC
TRBJ1-6,-,TRBV10-3,-,CAISALDFRNSPLHF,TGTGCCATCAGTGCTTTGGACTTTCGGAATTCACCCCTCCACTTT
TRBJ1-1,-,TRBV19,-,CASSIGVSDTEAFF,TGTGCCAGTAGTATCGGGGTTTCGGACACTGAAGCTTTCTTT
TRBJ2-1,-,TRBV12-3/TRBV12-4,-,CASSGRQKDNEQFF,TGTGCCAGCAGTGGTCGACAGAAAGACAATGAGCAGTTCTTC
TRBJ2-3,-,TRBV18,TRBD1,CASSPLVPGQGGSDTQYF,TGTGCCAGCTCACCGTTGGTCCCGGGACAGGGAGGTTCAGATACGCAGTATTTT
TRBJ2-1,-,TRBV19,-,CASSKKIPQRASSYNEQFF,TGTGCCAGTAGTAAAAAGATACCACAGCGGGCGAGCTCCTACAATGAGCAGTTCTTC
TRBJ1-1,few,TRBV12-3/TRBV12-4,-,CASSSTTVNTEAFF,TGTGCCAGCAGTTCCACGACAGTGAACACTGAAGCTTTCTTT
TRBJ1-5,few,TRBV12-3/TRBV12-4,-,CASSYGSSQPQHF,TGTGCCAGCAGCTATGGTTCTTCTCAGCCCCAGCATTTT
TRBJ1-4,many,TRBV13,-,CASSPLPDRTLEKLFF,TGTGCCAGCAGCCCCTTACCCGACAGGACACTAGAAAAACTGTTTTTT
TRBJ2-6,many,TRBV28,-,CASRTTASGANVLTF,TGTGCCAGCAGGACAACAGCCTCTGGGGCCAACGTCCTGACTTTC
TRBJ2-4,-,TRBV20-1,TRBD2,CSARTLTSGFKNIQYF,TGCAGTGCTAGGACTCTGACTAGCGGGTTCAAAAACATTCAGTACTTC
TRBJ2-7,-,TRBV7-2,TRBD1,CASSWDRGKYEQYF,TGTGCCAGCAGCTGGGACAGGGGGAAGTACGAGCAGTACTTC
TRBJ2-1,-,TRBV4-2,TRBD2,CASSQESRTSGYNEQFF,TGTGCCAGCAGCCAAGAATCTAGGACTAGCGGGTACAATGAGCAGTTCTTC
TRBJ2-7,-,TRBV6-1,TRBD1,CASRSLTGGRYEQYF,TGTGCCAGCAGGAGTTTGACAGGGGGAAGATACGAGCAGTACTTC
TRBJ2-7,-,TRBV20-1,TRBD2,CSARGPSGPWEQYF,TGCAGTGCTAGAGGTCCTAGCGGTCCTTGGGAGCAGTACTTC
TRBJ2-6,-,TRBV10-3,TRBD1,CAISAGQGASGANVLTF,TGTGCCATCAGTGCTGGACAGGGGGCGTCTGGGGCCAACGTCCTGACTTTC
TRBJ2-5,few,TRBV20-1,TRBD1,CSARDREETQYF,TGCAGTGCCCGGGACAGGGAGGAGACCCAGTACTTC
TRBJ2-1,-,TRBV27,-,CASRYSLLSYNEQFF,TGTGCCAGCAGATACAGCCTCCTCTCCTACAATGAGCAGTTCTTC
TRBJ2-4,-,TRBV7-9,-,CASSLDRPDSRKNIQYF,TGTGCCAGCAGCTTAGATAGGCCGGACAGCAGAAAAAACATTCAGTACTTC
TRBJ2-7,-,TRBV20-1,TRBD2,CSARGSGRTRYEQYF,TGCAGTGCTAGAGGTTCCGGGAGGACGCGCTACGAGCAGTACTTC
TRBJ1-2,-,TRBV7-3,TRBD1,CASSSLGQLMPYGYTF,TGTGCCAGCAGCTCACTGGGACAGTTAATGCCCTATGGCTACACCTTC
TRBJ2-1,-,TRBV7-9,-,CASSGGAQETQFF,TGTGCCAGCAGCGGAGGAGCCCAAGAGACCCAGTTCTTC
TRBJ1-4,few,TRBV7-9,-,CASSLKLARDMNNEKLFF,TGTGCCAGCAGCTTAAAGTTGGCCAGGGACATGAACAATGAAAAACTGTTTTTT
TRBJ2-1,-,TRBV9,-,CASSVFGAGSNEQFF,TGTGCCAGCAGCGTATTTGGGGCTGGATCAAATGAGCAGTTCTTC
TRBJ2-1,-,TRBV20-1,TRBD2,CSAKPGTRPNEQFF,TGCAGTGCTAAGCCGGGGACTAGACCCAATGAGCAGTTCTTC
TRBJ2-7,once,TRBV29-1,TRBD2,CSIELAGFHYEQYF,TGCAGCATTGAGCTAGCGGGATTTCACTACGAGCAGTACTTC